Below, one TCR beta chain is given with its context. TCRdb keeps only in-frame clones here, not all; method: immunoSEQ multiplex PCR. The table lists 55,000 or so clones, roughly 96% of them singletons. The CDR3 loop spans 15 amino acids. Trimming removed 1 base at V and 3 bases at J, with 13 bases between. The V gene's germline CDR1 is MGHRA and CDR2 YSYEKL. This entry is derived from a study of T cells after somatic rescue of genetic block. The sequenced sample consisted of peripheral blood mononuclear cells (PBMCs). This receptor was identified in a child under two years old. This chain uses TRBV4-1 with TRBJ2-7; D is ambiguous. CDR3 nucleotide sequence: TGCGCCAGCAGCCAAGGACTTCTTGGGATCTACGAGCAGTACTTC. The encoded protein is CASSQGLLGIYEQYF.